These 17 T cell receptor beta chains were sequenced from one sample in a study of PD-1 blockade in classical Hodgkin lymphoma (dated by TCRdb to about 2020). The sample's time point label is to be understood as: cycle 1 day 1 (C1D1), immediately before nivolumab initiation. All trial patients had relapsed after autologous stem cell transplantation, with cohorts A, B and C differing in prior brentuximab vedotin exposure. Using a Miltenyi CD8+ T cell isolation kit, CD8+ T cells were purified from thawed PBMCs through magnetic negative selection. Library generation was performed with the immunoSEQ multiplex PCR assay. TCRdb mirrors the immuneACCESS table, restricted to in-frame sequences. Some clones are absent from its copies; in checked studies, under half trace to an unresolved V gene, and the reason for the others is unknown. The sample has about 27,000 clones on record, about 91% of them singletons. The ten largest clones add up to less than 7.5% of the sample.

The sample was CD8+ T cells from blood, taken at baseline. These receptors were obtained from a human donor with classical Hodgkin lymphoma.

The V gene is TRBV5-6, the J gene TRBJ2-7, with 10 positions matching TRBD1. Germline V gives CDR1 SGHDT, CDR2 YYEEEE. After removal of 2 bases from V and 6 bases from J, the junction contained 17 bases not matched to a gene. The CDR3 is made up of 18 amino acids. As DNA, the CDR3 is TGTGCCAGCAGCTTTGCTCCGCGTACGGGACAGGGGTTACTCGAGCAGTACTTC. Its translation is CASSFAPRTGQGLLEQYF.

This sequence joins TRBV27 and TRBJ2-7, with 11 bases lining up with TRBD1. Per germline, CDR1 MNHEY and CDR2 SMNVEV (reference sequence). This CDR3 is built from 15 residues. V lost 4 bases, J lost 4 bases, and 6 bases stayed unmatched. CDR3 coding DNA: TGTGCCAGCAGTTGGGGGACAGGGGGTACGTACGAGCAGTACTTC. This gives the protein CASSWGTGGTYEQYF.

This chain uses TRBV29-1 with TRBJ1-2; TRBD1 might be the D (6 bases). Trimming removed 7 bases from V and 10 bases from J, with 22 bases in between. The CDR3 extends over 13 amino acids. Germline V gene sequence: CDR1 SQVTM, CDR2 ANQGSEA. In nucleotides, the CDR3 is TGCAGCGCCCATACTGACAGGTTCCTTTTCTACACCTTC. It yields the protein CSAHTDRFLFYTF.

The chain uses TRBV13 and TRBJ2-7; the match to TRBD1 covers 8 bases. CDR3 length: 15 amino acids. The junction had 9 bases not matched to a gene; V was cut back by 3 bases and J by 5 bases. CDR1 and CDR2 from the germline V gene are PRHDT and FYEKMQ (reference sequence). The CDR3 nucleotides are TGTGCCAGCAGCTTGGATGGACAGGGAAAGGACGAGCAGTACTTC. Protein sequence: CASSLDGQGKDEQYF.

The rearrangement links TRBV7-9 to TRBJ1-1; D gene uncertain. V shed 0 bases and J shed 8 bases, with 10 bases lying between them. The CDR3 totals 13 residues. The germline V gene encodes CDR1 SEHNR and CDR2 FQNEAQ (reference sequence). CDR3 sequence reads: CASSLAAQREAFF. Written as DNA, the CDR3 is TGTGCCAGCAGCTTAGCGGCTCAGCGGGAAGCTTTCTTT.

The chain carries TRBV7-9 and TRBJ2-7, with 15 bases fitting TRBD2. Germline CDR1 reads SEHNR; CDR2 reads FQNEAQ (reference sequence). The trim removed 3 bases at V and 1 base at J, leaving 1 base unmatched. The CDR3 runs to 16 residues. CDR3 region: CASSLGLAGGSYEQYF. Here the CDR3 DNA reads TGTGCCAGCAGCTTGGGACTAGCGGGAGGTTCCTACGAGCAGTACTTC.

This rearrangement joins TRBV28 to TRBJ2-7; 9 bases fit TRBD1. V was pared by 6 bases and J by 6 bases, with 0 bases of the junction left unmatched. Germline CDR1 and CDR2: MDHEN and SYDVKM. The CDR3 loop spans 11 amino acids. Here the CDR3 reads CASRTGGEQYF. The DNA of the CDR3 is TGTGCCAGCAGGACAGGGGGCGAGCAGTACTTC. Variable domain in full (rest from reference TRBV28 and TRBJ2-7): DVKVTQSSRYLVKRTGEKVFLECVQDMDHENMFWYRQDPGLGLRLIYFSYDVKMKEKGDIPEGYSVSREKKERFSLILESASTNQTSMYLCASRTGGEQYFGPGTRLTVT.

The rearrangement uses TRBV27 and TRBJ2-3; 8 bases fit TRBD1. Germline CDR1 is MNHEY and CDR2 is SMNVEV (reference sequence). Unmatched junction bases numbered 9, after V lost 7 bases and J lost 3 bases. The CDR3 is 15 residues long. The DNA of the CDR3 is TGTGCCAGCAACCCCAGGACAGGGCGGACAGATACGCAGTATTTT. Its translation is CASNPRTGRTDTQYF.

The rearrangement uses TRBV4-1 and TRBJ2-7; D is possibly TRBD2 (5 bases). Germline CDR1 MGHRA, CDR2 YSYEKL. The V end lost 5 bases, the J end lost 12 bases, and 17 bases lay between the germline ends. This CDR3 is built from 12 residues. The CDR3 DNA is TGCGCCAGCAGCTTAGAGGGTACCTTAAGGTACTTC. Translation: CASSLEGTLRYF.

In its sample, this clone was seen once. V is TRBV27 and J is TRBJ2-7, with 8 positions matching TRBD2. With 1 base clipped from V and 7 bases from J, the junction kept 6 bases outside the gene matches. The CDR3 is 14 residues long. The germline gives CDR1 MNHEY, CDR2 SMNVEV (reference sequence). The CDR3 is CASSLFGGGWEQYF. DNA for the CDR3: TGTGCCAGCAGTTTATTCGGGGGGGGTTGGGAGCAGTACTTC.

This rearrangement joins TRBV6-5 to TRBJ1-1; D unclear. Germline lookup yields CDR1 MNHEY and CDR2 SVGAGI. Trimming removed 0 bases at V and 8 bases at J, with 10 bases between. CDR3 length: 13 amino acids. The CDR3 sequence is CASSYSSSAEAFF. CDR3 DNA sequence: TGTGCCAGCAGTTACTCATCTTCGGCGGAAGCTTTCTTT.

This chain uses TRBV7-9 with TRBJ2-3; D unclear. The CDR3 runs 10 residues. Trimming cost V 1 base and J 10 bases, with 3 bases left between them. The germline V gene has CDR1 SEHNR and CDR2 FQNEAQ (reference sequence). CDR3 in amino acids: CASSLVAQYF. In DNA form, the CDR3 reads TGTGCCAGCAGCTTAGTGGCGCAGTATTTT.

The CDR3 coding sequence is TGTGCCAGCAGCTTCTATAGTGACTTCCAAGAGACCCAGTACTTC. Translating gives CASSFYSDFQETQYF. This chain joins TRBV5-4 and TRBJ2-5; D is undetermined. V lost 2 bases and J lost 1, with 12 bases in between. The V gene's germline CDR1 is SGHNT and CDR2 YYREEE (reference sequence). This CDR3 region has 15 residues.

The chain couples TRBV27 to TRBJ1-1, with a tentative D call TRBD1 (6 bases). This CDR3 is built from 11 residues. V was clipped by 8 bases and J by 8 bases, with 12 bases between them. Germline CDR1 MNHEY, CDR2 SMNVEV (reference sequence). The CDR3 bases are TGTGCCAGCCTTCGTGGGACAGAAGCTTTCTTT. Amino acids: CASLRGTEAFF.

V usage is TRBV7-9 and J usage is TRBJ2-5; TRBD2 matches at 7 bases. CDR1 SEHNR and CDR2 FQNEAQ come from the germline V gene (reference sequence). The CDR3 spans 14 residues. The J segment lost 0 bases and the V segment lost 5 bases, leaving 3 bases of the junction unmatched. The CDR3 bases are TGTGCCAGCAGCCCACTAGCGAACCAAGAGACCCAGTACTTC. Amino acids: CASSPLANQETQYF.

This chain joins TRBV15 and TRBJ2-7; a possible D gene is TRBD2 (5 bases). V lost 1 base and J lost 2, with 12 bases in between. Looked up from germline, CDR1 is LNHNV and CDR2 is YYDKDF (reference sequence). This CDR3 contains 15 residues. This CDR3 reads CATSRGSGAPYEQYF. DNA of the CDR3: TGTGCCACCAGCAGAGGGAGCGGAGCCCCCTACGAGCAGTACTTC.

The rearrangement links TRBV4-1 to TRBJ1-4; 10 bases match TRBD1. CDR3 size: 13 residues. Germline CDR1 reads MGHRA; CDR2 reads YSYEKL. The V gene end was trimmed by 8 bases and the J gene end by 6 bases; junction bases not matched to a gene: 3. The CDR3 bases are TGCGCCAGCCGCGGGACAGGGGATGAAAAACTGTTTTTT. This sequence encodes CASRGTGDEKLFF.